This TCR beta chain was observed in a study of T cell responses to AZD1222 COVID-19 vaccine. General observations from the study: The donors showed a predominance of white British ancestry and of females, with possible underestimation of clonal diversity.

The data were produced by immunoSEQ multiplex PCR, yet TCRdb's version contains in-frame clones alone and is incomplete. The repertoire holds fewer than 150,000 clones, with more than 85% as singletons. This clone was detected only once. Its antigen is currently unknown. The starting material was peripheral blood, obtained on day 0 of AZD1222 vaccination. The sequence was collected from an adult in good health.

CDR3 bases: TGTGCCAGCAGTGAAACAGGAACCTATGGCTACACCTTC. It translates to CASSETGTYGYTF. This chain uses TRBV25-1 with TRBJ1-2; perhaps TRBD1 as D (5 bases). This CDR3 region has 13 residues. Germline-derived CDR1 and CDR2 are MGHDK and SYGVNS. Deletions cut 2 bases from V and 4 bases from J, with 8 bases between.